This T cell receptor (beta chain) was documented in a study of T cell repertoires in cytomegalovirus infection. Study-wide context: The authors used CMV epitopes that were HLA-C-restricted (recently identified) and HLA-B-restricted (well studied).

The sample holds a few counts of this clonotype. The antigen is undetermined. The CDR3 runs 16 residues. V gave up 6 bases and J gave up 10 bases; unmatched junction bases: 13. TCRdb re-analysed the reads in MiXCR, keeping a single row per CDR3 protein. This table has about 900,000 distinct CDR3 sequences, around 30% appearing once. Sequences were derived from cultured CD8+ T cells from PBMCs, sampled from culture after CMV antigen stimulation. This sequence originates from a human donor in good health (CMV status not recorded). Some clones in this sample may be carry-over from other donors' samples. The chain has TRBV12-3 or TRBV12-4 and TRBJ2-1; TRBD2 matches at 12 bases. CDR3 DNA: TGTGCCAGCAGCCTCTCTAGCGGGGGGGCCGGCCTAGAGCAGTTCTTC. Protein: CASSLSSGGAGLEQFF.